A selection of T cell receptor beta chains follows, all from one sample in a study of cytotoxic CD8 clonotypes in ibrutinib-treated CLL. TCRdb's table, derived via immunoSEQ multiplex PCR, lists solely in-frame clones and lacks some. The sample gives about 130,000 clones, 70% to 90% of which show up once; 2% to 2.5% is in the top ten. Sample: PBMCs, taken after 24 months of ibrutinib treatment. The receptors here all came from a human donor with chronic lymphocytic leukemia. Each CDR3 is given with its conserved first and last residue. D genes are given only for firm matches. A clone size is listed for some rows: how often the clone was seen (once, few, many), or a class if it is expanded.

CDR3 length: 15; V gene: TRBV7-3; D gene: NA; clone size: NA; J gene: TRBJ2-3; CDR3 protein: CASSPVVGRTDTQYF; CDR3 DNA: TGTGCCAGCAGCCCCGTCGTGGGCCGAACAGATACGCAGTATTTT
CDR3 length: 15; V gene: TRBV7-3; D gene: NA; clone size: NA; J gene: TRBJ2-7; CDR3 protein: CASSPNAGPILGQYF; CDR3 DNA: TGTGCCAGCAGCCCCAATGCTGGGCCCATCCTTGGGCAGTACTTC
CDR3 length: 13; V gene: TRBV7-2; D gene: TRBD2; clone size: NA; J gene: TRBJ2-7; CDR3 protein: CASSPGTSREQYF; CDR3 DNA: TGTGCCAGCAGCCCGGGGACTAGTAGGGAGCAGTACTTC
CDR3 length: 18; V gene: TRBV7-6; D gene: NA; clone size: NA; J gene: TRBJ1-6; CDR3 protein: CASSSAKGESSYNSPLHF; CDR3 DNA: TGTGCCAGCAGCTCCGCAAAGGGGGAGAGCTCCTATAATTCACCCCTCCACTTT
CDR3 length: 15; V gene: TRBV21-1; D gene: NA; clone size: NA; J gene: TRBJ1-2; CDR3 protein: CASSGRDRDSHGYTF; CDR3 DNA: TGTGCCAGCAGCGGCCGGGACAGGGATTCTCATGGCTACACCTTC
CDR3 length: 14; V gene: TRBV19; D gene: TRBD2; clone size: NA; J gene: TRBJ2-1; CDR3 protein: CASRGLAVYNEQFF; CDR3 DNA: TGTGCCAGTAGGGGACTAGCGGTATACAATGAGCAGTTCTTC
CDR3 length: 15; V gene: TRBV19; D gene: TRBD2; clone size: NA; J gene: TRBJ2-7; CDR3 protein: CASSIEGGASYEQYF; CDR3 DNA: TGTGCCAGTAGTATAGAGGGAGGGGCCTCCTACGAGCAGTACTTC
CDR3 length: 17; V gene: TRBV5-1; D gene: TRBD1; clone size: NA; J gene: TRBJ2-1; CDR3 protein: CASSFFTGTGKYNEQFF; CDR3 DNA: TGCGCCAGCAGCTTCTTTACCGGGACAGGGAAGTACAATGAGCAGTTCTTC
CDR3 length: 12; V gene: TRBV5-1; D gene: NA; clone size: NA; J gene: TRBJ2-1; CDR3 protein: CASSGSGDEQFF; CDR3 DNA: TGCGCCAGCAGTGGTAGCGGTGATGAGCAGTTCTTC
CDR3 length: 18; V gene: TRBV6-1; D gene: TRBD2; clone size: NA; J gene: TRBJ2-1; CDR3 protein: CASSEAPLTSSGSDEQFF; CDR3 DNA: TGTGCCAGCAGTGAAGCCCCCCTCACATCTAGCGGGAGTGATGAGCAGTTCTTC
CDR3 length: 13; V gene: TRBV19; D gene: TRBD2; clone size: NA; J gene: TRBJ2-7; CDR3 protein: CASSRREGDEQYF; CDR3 DNA: TGTGCCAGTAGTAGGAGGGAGGGCGACGAGCAGTACTTC
CDR3 length: 13; V gene: TRBV7-7; D gene: NA; clone size: NA; J gene: TRBJ2-5; CDR3 protein: CASSLGQLQTQYF; CDR3 DNA: TGTGCTAGCAGCTTAGGGCAGCTCCAGACCCAGTACTTC
CDR3 length: 16; V gene: TRBV9; D gene: NA; clone size: few; J gene: TRBJ2-7; CDR3 protein: CASSAAVLALPQEQYF; CDR3 DNA: TGTGCCAGCAGCGCCGCCGTACTAGCTCTGCCTCAAGAGCAGTACTTC
CDR3 length: 14; V gene: TRBV5-1; D gene: NA; clone size: NA; J gene: TRBJ1-1; CDR3 protein: CASSRGEGISEAFF; CDR3 DNA: TGCGCCAGCAGCCGCGGGGAGGGAATTTCTGAAGCTTTCTTT
CDR3 length: 14; V gene: TRBV7-3; D gene: TRBD1; clone size: few; J gene: TRBJ2-2; CDR3 protein: CASSLDRAAGELFF; CDR3 DNA: TGTGCCAGCAGCCTAGACAGGGCTGCCGGGGAGCTGTTTTTT
CDR3 length: 14; V gene: TRBV9; D gene: NA; clone size: NA; J gene: TRBJ2-2; CDR3 protein: CASSRRGDTGELFF; CDR3 DNA: TGTGCCAGCAGCCGAAGGGGAGACACCGGGGAGCTGTTTTTT
CDR3 length: 14; V gene: TRBV10-3; D gene: NA; clone size: NA; J gene: TRBJ2-3; CDR3 protein: CAISVGGIKDTQYF; CDR3 DNA: TGTGCCATCAGTGTGGGGGGTATAAAGGATACGCAGTATTTT
CDR3 length: 12; V gene: TRBV19; D gene: TRBD1; clone size: NA; J gene: TRBJ2-5; CDR3 protein: CASSRTGGTQYF; CDR3 DNA: TGTGCCAGTAGTAGGACAGGGGGGACCCAGTACTTC